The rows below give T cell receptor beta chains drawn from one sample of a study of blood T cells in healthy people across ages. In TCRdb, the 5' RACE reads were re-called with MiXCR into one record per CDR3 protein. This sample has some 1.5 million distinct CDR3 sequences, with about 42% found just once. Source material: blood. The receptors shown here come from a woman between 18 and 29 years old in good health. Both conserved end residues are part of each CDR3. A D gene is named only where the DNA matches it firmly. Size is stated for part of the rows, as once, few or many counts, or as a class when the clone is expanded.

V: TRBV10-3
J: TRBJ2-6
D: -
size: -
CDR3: CAISGTGANVLTF
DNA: TGTGCCATCAGTGGGACCGGGGCCAACGTCCTGACTTTC

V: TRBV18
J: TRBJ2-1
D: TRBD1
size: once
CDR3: CASSPPDRASEQFF
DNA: TGTGCCAGCTCACCACCGGACAGGGCTAGTGAGCAGTTCTTC

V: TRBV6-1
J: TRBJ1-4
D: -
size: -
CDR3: CASTEGLGRSNEKLFF
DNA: TGTGCCAGCACTGAAGGACTGGGGAGGTCTAATGAAAAACTGTTTTTT

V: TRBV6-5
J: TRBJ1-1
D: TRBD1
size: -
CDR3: CASSQDRARNTEAFF
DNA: TGTGCCAGCAGCCAGGACAGGGCTCGGAACACTGAAGCTTTCTTT

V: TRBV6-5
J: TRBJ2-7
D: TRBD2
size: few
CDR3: CASSGSGGLEQYF
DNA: TGTGCCAGCAGTGGAAGCGGGGGGTTAGAGCAGTACTTC

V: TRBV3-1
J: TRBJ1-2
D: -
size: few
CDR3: CASSQTEGHGYTF
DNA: TGTGCCAGCAGCCAAACAGAAGGGCATGGCTACACCTTC

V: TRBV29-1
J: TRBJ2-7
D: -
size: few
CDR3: CSVARNYEQYF
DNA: TGCAGCGTTGCCCGGAACTACGAGCAGTACTTC

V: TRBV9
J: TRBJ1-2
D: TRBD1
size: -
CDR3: CARRNPGQGIGYTF
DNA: TGTGCCCGCAGAAATCCGGGACAGGGGATTGGCTACACCTTC

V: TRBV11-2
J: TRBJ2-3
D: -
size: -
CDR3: CASSLVRGRTDTQYF
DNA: TGTGCCAGCAGCTTAGTTCGGGGAAGGACAGATACGCAGTATTTT

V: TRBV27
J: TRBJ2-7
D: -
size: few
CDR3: CASTTLGDRGEQYF
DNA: TGTGCCAGCACCACACTCGGGGATCGTGGCGAGCAGTACTTC

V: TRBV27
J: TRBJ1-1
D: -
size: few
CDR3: CASSVGGETEAFF
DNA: TGTGCCAGCTCCGTGGGTGGGGAGACTGAAGCTTTCTTT

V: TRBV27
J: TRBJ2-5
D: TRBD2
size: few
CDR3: CASSPPGLAEETQYF
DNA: TGTGCCAGCAGTCCGCCAGGGCTAGCGGAAGAGACCCAGTACTTC

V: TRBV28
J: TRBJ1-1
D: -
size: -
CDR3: CASSLLKNTEAFF
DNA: TGTGCCAGCAGCTTATTGAAGAACACTGAAGCTTTCTTT

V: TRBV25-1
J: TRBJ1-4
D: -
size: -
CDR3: CASSESQGNEKLFF
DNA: TGTGCCAGCAGTGAATCGCAGGGAAATGAAAAACTGTTTTTT

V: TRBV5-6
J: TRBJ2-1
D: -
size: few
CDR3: CASSVGYGDEQFF
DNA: TGTGCCAGCAGCGTGGGATATGGGGATGAGCAGTTCTTC

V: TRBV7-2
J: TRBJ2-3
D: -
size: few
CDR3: CASSSDYYSTDTQYF
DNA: TGTGCCAGCAGCTCGGACTATTATAGCACAGATACGCAGTATTTT

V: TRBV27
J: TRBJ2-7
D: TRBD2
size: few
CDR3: CASSLPKTSGQIYEQYF
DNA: TGTGCCAGCAGTTTACCCAAGACTAGCGGGCAAATCTACGAGCAGTACTTC

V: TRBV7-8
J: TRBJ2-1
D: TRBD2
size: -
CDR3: CASSPGTSGRVKQFF
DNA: TGTGCCAGCAGCCCAGGGACTAGCGGGAGGGTAAAGCAGTTCTTC

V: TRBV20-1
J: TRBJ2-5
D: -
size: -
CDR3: CSARTDPNNEQYF
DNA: TGCAGTGCTAGGACAGATCCCAACAATGAGCAGTACTTC

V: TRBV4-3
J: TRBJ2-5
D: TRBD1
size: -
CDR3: CASSQTTGTGHNEQYF
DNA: TGCGCCAGCAGCCAAACGACCGGGACAGGACACAATGAGCAGTACTTC

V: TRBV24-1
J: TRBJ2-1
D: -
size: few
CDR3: CATSDLGGNEQFF
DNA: TGTGCCACCAGTGATCTTGGGGGTAATGAGCAGTTCTTC

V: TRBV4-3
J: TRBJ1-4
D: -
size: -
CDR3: CASSQDWEKLFF
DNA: TGCGCCAGCAGCCAAGATTGGGAAAAACTGTTTTTT

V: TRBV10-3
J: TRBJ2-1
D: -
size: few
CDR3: CAISPGDNEQFF
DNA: TGTGCCATCAGCCCAGGGGACAATGAGCAGTTCTTC

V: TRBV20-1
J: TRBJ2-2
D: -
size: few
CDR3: CSAPPSGRTGELFF
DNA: TGCAGTGCCCCACCCTCGGGGCGCACCGGGGAGCTGTTTTTT

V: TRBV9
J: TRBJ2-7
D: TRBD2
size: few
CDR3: CASSVGGGTLEQYF
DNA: TGTGCCAGCAGCGTAGGCGGGGGGACCTTAGAGCAGTACTTC

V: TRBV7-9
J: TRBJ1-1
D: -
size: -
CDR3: CASSRLMVGTEAFF
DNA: TGTGCCAGCAGCCGATTAATGGTCGGGACTGAAGCTTTCTTT